Sequencing of this T cell receptor beta chain was carried out in a study of T cell responses to AZD1222 COVID-19 vaccine. Study-wide context: Pooling covered second doses at about 4 or about 12 weeks.

A remark on this clone: Its antigen is not identified.

Study-level findings and limits: Nearly half of spike-specific TCRs reportedly target variant regions that are unmutated in the B.1.351 and B.1.1.7 variants. Increases in Spike-specific TCR breadth and depth were seen after two AZD1222 doses. Baseline seropositivity characterized only a handful of AZD1222 recipients.

Assay: immunoSEQ multiplex PCR; the TCRdb copy retains only in-frame clones and omits some. Among under 150,000 clones listed, over 75% were seen once. CDR1 SEHNR and CDR2 FQNEAQ come from the germline V gene (reference sequence). V lost 11 bases and J lost 4, with 17 bases in between. This CDR3 comprises 14 residues. This TCR was recovered from an adult in good health. This chain connects TRBV7-9 to TRBJ2-2; TRBD2 is a possible D gene (7 bases). The source material was peripheral blood, sampled on day 0 of AZD1222 vaccination. The CDR3 nucleotides read TGTGCCGGCTCGGTGCGGGGGCGCACCGGGGAGCTGTTTTTT. Translated, it gives CAGSVRGRTGELFF.